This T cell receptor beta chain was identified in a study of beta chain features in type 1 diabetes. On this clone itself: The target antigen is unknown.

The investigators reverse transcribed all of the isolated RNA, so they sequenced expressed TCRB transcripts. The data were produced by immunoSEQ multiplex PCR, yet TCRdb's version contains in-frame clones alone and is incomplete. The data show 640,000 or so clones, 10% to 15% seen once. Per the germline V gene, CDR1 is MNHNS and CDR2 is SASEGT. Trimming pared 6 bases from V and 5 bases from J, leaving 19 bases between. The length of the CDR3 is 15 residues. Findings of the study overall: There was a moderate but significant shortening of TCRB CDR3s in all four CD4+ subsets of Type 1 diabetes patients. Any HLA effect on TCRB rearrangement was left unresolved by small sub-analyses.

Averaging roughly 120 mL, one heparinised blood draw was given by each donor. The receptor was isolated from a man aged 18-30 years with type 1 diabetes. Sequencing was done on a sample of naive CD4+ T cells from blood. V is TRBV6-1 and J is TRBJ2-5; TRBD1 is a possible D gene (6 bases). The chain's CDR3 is CASRQQGRGLETQYF. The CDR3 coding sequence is TGTGCCAGCAGACAACAGGGTCGGGGTTTGGAGACCCAGTACTTC.